This T cell receptor (beta chain) was sequenced during a study of response to subunit inactivated influenza vaccine. CDR3 length: 14 residues. CDR1 and CDR2 from the germline V gene are MNHEY and SVGAGI. The V and J ends lost 1 base and 7 bases respectively, with 13 bases between them. TCRdb recomputed calls from the RT-PCR reads with MiXCR, one row per CDR3 protein. The sample records some 160,000 distinct CDR3 sequences, 11% being singletons. This TCR was sampled from a man aged 50-59 years who received an inactivated influenza vaccine. V usage is TRBV6-5 and J usage is TRBJ1-2; D may be TRBD1 (6 bases). Here the sequenced sample was non-naive T cells sorted from PBMCs, taken roughly 46 days after vaccination. Written as DNA, the CDR3 is TGTGCCAGCAGTTACTTCGGACAGCATGGTGGCTACACCTTC. Its protein is CASSYFGQHGGYTF.